One sample yielded the 7 T cell receptor beta chains listed below, sequenced in a study of a mutant IDH1 vaccine in newly diagnosed glioma. Documented time point: baseline, week 1 (first vaccination visit). Treatment specified: pre-vaccination baseline after standard-of-care therapy. Using immunoSEQ multiplex PCR, the repertoire was profiled, and TCRdb retains in-frame clones only, with some absent. The sample includes about 30,000 clones, approximately 80% of them seen just once. The sample in question was PBMCs, obtained from a glioma patient treated with radiotherapy, temozolomide or both. The receptors were sampled from a man under 40 with glioma.

The chain joins TRBV9 to TRBJ1-1; 7 nucleotides align to TRBD1. Per germline, CDR1 SGDLS and CDR2 YYNGEE. The junction had 10 bases not matched to a gene; V was cut back by 2 bases and J by 3 bases. This CDR3 is built from 16 residues. The CDR3 is CASSVAAQGVDTEAFF. CDR3 bases: TGTGCCAGCAGCGTGGCGGCCCAGGGGGTCGACACTGAAGCTTTCTTT. The whole variable domain, remainder taken from reference TRBV9 and TRBJ1-1, is DSGVTQTPKHLITATGQRVTLRCSPRSGDLSVYWYQQSLDQGLQFLIQYYNGEERAKGNILERFSAQQFPDLHSELNLSSLELGDSALYFCASSVAAQGVDTEAFFGQGTRLTVV.

For the CDR3, the DNA is TGTGCCAGCAGCGAAACAGGGAGTTCCTACGAGCAGTACTTC. Its protein is CASSETGSSYEQYF. The chain links TRBV4-2 to TRBJ2-7, with D perhaps matching TRBD1 (6 bases). With 5 bases removed from V and 1 base from J, the gap between germline ends came to 12 bases. This CDR3 comprises 14 residues. Germline loops: CDR1 LGHNA, CDR2 YNFKEQ.

The chain combines TRBV27 with TRBJ2-1; 9 positions agree with TRBD2. The junction had 9 bases not matched to a gene; V was cut back by 6 bases and J by 6 bases. This CDR3 is built from 15 residues. Germline V CDR1 and CDR2: MNHEY, SMNVEV (reference sequence). CDR3 in DNA: TGTGCCAGCAGCCCCGGGACTAGCAGATTCAATGAGCAGTTCTTC. Protein product: CASSPGTSRFNEQFF.

The genes are TRBV19 and TRBJ2-5, with no clear D. Germline assignment: CDR1 LNHDA and CDR2 SQIVND (reference sequence). The length of the CDR3 is 12 residues. V lost 4 bases and J lost 4, with 7 bases in between. For the CDR3, the DNA is TGTGCCAGTAGTACAGGAGCAGAGACCCAGTACTTC. Its protein product is CASSTGAETQYF.

J is TRBJ2-7 and V is TRBV5-1; the match to TRBD2 covers 7 bases. This CDR3 spans 15 amino acids. Trimming took 4 bases from V and 5 from J; bases not matched to a gene: 12. Looked up from germline, CDR1 is SGHRS and CDR2 is YFSETQ. The DNA of the CDR3 is TGCGCCAGCAGCATTGGGAGGGGACGACAGAACGAGCAGTACTTC. Protein sequence: CASSIGRGRQNEQYF.

The chain is built from TRBV5-1 and TRBJ2-1; TRBD2 agrees at 12 bases. Germline trimming cut 2 bases from V and 9 bases from J; bases unmatched to any gene: 9. This CDR3 is 16 amino acids long. Germline CDR1 reads SGHRS; CDR2 reads YFSETQ. The CDR3 is CASSLGLAGSPSEQFF. CDR3 coding DNA: TGCGCCAGCAGCTTAGGACTAGCGGGGAGCCCGAGTGAGCAGTTCTTC.

The rearrangement links TRBV10-1 to TRBJ2-2, with TRBD2 matching 8 bases. The trim removed 8 bases at V and 1 base at J, leaving 12 bases unmatched. CDR1 and CDR2 from the germline V gene are WNHNN and SYGVQD (reference sequence). CDR3 size: 17 residues. CDR3 in DNA: TGCGCCAGCGGAAGCGGGAGCCCGGGGAAGAACACCGGGGAGCTGTTTTTT. It is translated as CASGSGSPGKNTGELFF.